Below are 25 T cell receptor beta chains sequenced from a single sample in a study of response to subunit inactivated influenza vaccine. TCRdb itself ran the RT-PCR reads through MiXCR, one entry per CDR3 protein. The table has about 800,000 distinct CDR3 sequences, less than 25% seen once. The sequencing used PBMCs from blood, collected more than 4 days after vaccination. The receptors shown here come from a man aged 50-59 years who received an inactivated influenza vaccine.

This chain connects TRBV7-6 to TRBJ2-1; D possibly corresponds to TRBD2 (6 bases). There are 14 residues in the CDR3. V was shortened by 3 bases and J by 8 bases, with 14 bases between the two germline ends. Germline V gives CDR1 SGHVS, CDR2 FNYEAQ. The CDR3 loop reads CASSFLAAGDEQFF. CDR3 coding DNA: TGTGCCAGCAGCTTCCTCGCAGCGGGCGATGAGCAGTTCTTC.

V usage is TRBV28 and J usage is TRBJ2-4; D perhaps matches TRBD1 (5 bases). V lost 5 bases to trimming and J lost 8 bases, with 13 bases between them. The CDR3 covers 13 residues. Looked up from germline, CDR1 is MDHEN and CDR2 is SYDVKM. CDR3 residues: CASSNPQGYIQYF. The CDR3 nucleotides read TGTGCCAGCAGTAACCCGCAGGGTTACATTCAGTACTTC.

The genes are TRBV5-6 and TRBJ2-3, with 10 bases that match TRBD2. Germline assignment: CDR1 SGHDT and CDR2 YYEEEE. Trimming at V came to 2 bases and at J to 3 bases, leaving 3 bases not matched to a gene. CDR3 length: 15 amino acids. CDR3 residues: CASSLAGGITDTQYF. CDR3 sequence (DNA): TGTGCCAGCAGCTTAGCGGGGGGGATAACAGATACGCAGTATTTT.

This clonotype appeared many times. The V call is TRBV20-1, the J call TRBJ1-2; D is ambiguous. This CDR3 comprises 11 residues. The germline CDR1 and CDR2 sequences are DFQATT and SNEGSKA (reference sequence). The V gene lost 6 bases and the J gene lost 6 bases, with 11 bases spanning the gap. The CDR3 region is CSAVEVDGYTF. CDR3 nucleotide sequence: TGCAGTGCGGTGGAGGTCGATGGCTACACCTTC.

This chain uses TRBV6-2 or TRBV6-3 with TRBJ2-3, with D possibly TRBD2 on 6 matching bases. Germline V gene data show CDR1 as MNHEY and CDR2 as SVGEGT. Deletions cut 0 bases from V and 2 bases from J, with 12 bases between. The CDR3 consists of 16 residues. The CDR3: CASSYSERASTDTQYF. DNA of the CDR3: TGTGCCAGCAGTTACTCGGAGCGGGCATCCACAGATACGCAGTATTTT.

In this sample, this clonotype turned up many times. The V call is TRBV18, the J call TRBJ2-7; D unresolved. The germline gives CDR1 KGHSH, CDR2 LQKENI. This CDR3 has 13 amino acids. Trimming left V 8 bases short and J 4 bases short, with 15 bases between. CDR3 DNA sequence: TGTGCCAGCCGGCCCCCGGAAGGGTACGAGCAGTACTTC. It encodes CASRPPEGYEQYF.

The chain carries TRBV20-1 and TRBJ2-7; D might be TRBD1 (6 bases). Trimming pared 6 bases from V and 2 bases from J, leaving 14 bases between. CDR1 is DFQATT and CDR2 is SNEGSKA in the germline V gene (reference sequence). The CDR3 has 13 residues. CDR3 loop: CSARTGSAYEQYF. CDR3 DNA sequence: TGCAGTGCCAGAACAGGGTCGGCCTACGAGCAGTACTTC.

This clonotype has more than one count but fewer than ten. The chain links TRBV12-3 or TRBV12-4 to TRBJ2-1; 7 nucleotides match TRBD1. V trimming: 3 bases; J trimming: 6 bases; junction bases outside the gene matches: 5. The CDR3 is 14 amino acids. CDR3 bases: TGTGCCAGCAGTTTCCGGGACAGCACCAATGAGCAGTTCTTC. It is translated as CASSFRDSTNEQFF.

This clonotype has more than one count but fewer than ten. The rearrangement uses TRBV10-3 and TRBJ2-3; 7 bases are shared with TRBD2. CDR1 ENHRY and CDR2 SYGVKD come from the germline V gene. This CDR3 region has 14 residues. The V and J ends lost 5 bases and 6 bases, in that order; junction bases with no gene match: 8. As DNA, the CDR3 is TGTGCCATCAGTCGAGAAGCTAGCGGTGATACGCAGTATTTT. This gives the protein CAISREASGDTQYF.

This clonotype was seen a handful of times. The chain couples TRBV9 to TRBJ1-1; D unclear. With 0 bases removed from V and 4 bases from J, the gap between germline ends came to 22 bases. The CDR3 contains 18 residues. Germline lookup yields CDR1 SGDLS and CDR2 YYNGEE. The CDR3 spells CASSVGLASLPALTEAFF. CDR3 nucleotide sequence: TGTGCCAGCAGCGTAGGGTTGGCTTCGCTTCCCGCTCTCACTGAAGCTTTCTTT.

The chain recombines TRBV29-1 with TRBJ1-2, with D uncertain. V dropped 5 bases and J dropped 2 bases, with 9 bases sitting between them. This CDR3 region has 12 residues. The germline gives CDR1 SQVTM, CDR2 ANQGSEA. The CDR3 sequence is CSVQQRNYGYTF. As DNA, the CDR3 is TGCAGCGTTCAACAGCGCAACTATGGCTACACCTTC.

CDR3 DNA sequence: TGTGCCAGCAGCTTGCGTTGGAGAACAGATACGCAGTATTTT. Its protein product is CASSLRWRTDTQYF. This rearrangement joins TRBV7-2 to TRBJ2-3; D ambiguous. Germline V gene lookup returns CDR1 SGHTA and CDR2 FQGNSA. Between the trimmed V and J ends, which lost 3 bases and 3 bases, there was a span of 10 bases. This CDR3 comprises 14 residues.

Written as DNA, the CDR3 is TGTGCCAGCAGCTACAATAGCGGGGGGCATTACAATGAGCAGTTCTTC. Amino acid sequence: CASSYNSGGHYNEQFF. This chain links TRBV7-9 with TRBJ2-1; TRBD2 matches at 10 bases. V was clipped by 4 bases and J by 4 bases; unmatched bases: 7. Germline V CDR1 and CDR2: SEHNR, FQNEAQ (reference sequence). CDR3 length equals 16 residues.

This clonotype was seen ten or more times. The chain joins TRBV7-9 to TRBJ2-5, with TRBD1 matching over 8 bases. Germline-derived CDR1 and CDR2 are SEHNR and FQNEAQ (reference sequence). V trimming: 4 bases; J trimming: 2 bases; junction bases outside the gene matches: 6. The CDR3 spans 15 residues. This chain's CDR3 is CASSSRQGIQETQYF. The CDR3 nucleotides are TGTGCCAGCAGCTCCCGACAGGGGATACAAGAGACCCAGTACTTC.

This clonotype was counted only a few times. The chain links TRBV5-1 to TRBJ1-1; 7 bases map to TRBD1. The trim removed 0 bases at V and 4 bases at J, leaving 3 bases unmatched. The CDR3 extends over 14 amino acids. CDR1 SGHRS and CDR2 YFSETQ come from the germline V gene. CDR3: CASSLAAGGTEAFF. The CDR3 coding sequence is TGCGCCAGCAGCTTGGCCGCAGGGGGCACTGAAGCTTTCTTT.

At least ten counts were recorded for this clonotype. This chain uses TRBV4-1 with TRBJ2-1, with 8 bases matching TRBD2. This CDR3 spans 15 amino acids. Germline CDR1 MGHRA, CDR2 YSYEKL. Losses at the gene ends were 1 base for V and 1 base for J; bases not matched to a gene: 0. In nucleotides, the CDR3 is TGCGCCAGCAGCCAAGTAGCGGGATCCTACAATGAGCAGTTCTTC. This sequence encodes CASSQVAGSYNEQFF.

The V gene is TRBV10-3, the J gene TRBJ1-2, with D possibly being TRBD1 (5 bases). The V and J ends lost 2 bases and 2 bases respectively, with 9 bases between them. The CDR3 has 14 residues. Germline V gene sequence: CDR1 ENHRY, CDR2 SYGVKD. The CDR3 sequence is CAISEAGRNYGYTF. CDR3 nucleotide sequence: TGTGCCATCAGTGAGGCAGGGAGGAACTATGGCTACACCTTC.

The chain recombines TRBV20-1 with TRBJ2-7, with 15 bases aligning to TRBD2. Germline V gene data show CDR1 as DFQATT and CDR2 as SNEGSKA (reference sequence). This CDR3 is 15 amino acids long. J lost 6 bases, V lost 3 bases, and 6 bases had no gene match. The CDR3 nucleotides are TGCAGTGCTAGGGGTCTGGGACTAGCGGGAGGCGAGCAGTACTTC. Translation: CSARGLGLAGGEQYF.

CDR3: CSIYGGGATDTQYF. Here the CDR3 DNA reads TGCAGTATCTACGGCGGGGGGGCAACAGATACGCAGTATTTT. The chain couples TRBV20-1 to TRBJ2-3, with 9 bases aligning to TRBD2. Germline V gene data show CDR1 as DFQATT and CDR2 as SNEGSKA (reference sequence). J gave up 3 bases and V 8 bases, and 9 bases lay outside the gene matches. CDR3 length: 14 residues.

The chain uses TRBV7-2 and TRBJ2-1; 10 bases line up with TRBD2. The germline V gene encodes CDR1 SGHTA and CDR2 FQGNSA. With V trimmed by 7 bases and J by 2 bases, 5 bases remained unmatched. The CDR3 sequence is 15 residues long. The DNA of the CDR3 is TGTGCCAGCACTATTGGGACTAGCGCCTACAATGAGCAGTTCTTC. This codes for CASTIGTSAYNEQFF.

This clonotype was detected a few times. V usage is TRBV5-1 and J usage is TRBJ1-6; D is ambiguous. From germline, CDR1 is SGHRS and CDR2 YFSETQ. V was cut by 1 base and J by 8 bases, with 7 bases left in between. The CDR3 length is 13 residues. CDR3 sequence (DNA): TGCGCCAGCAGCTTGTCCCAAGATTCACCCCTCCACTTT. It codes for CASSLSQDSPLHF. The entire variable domain, with the rest obtained from reference TRBV5-1 and TRBJ1-6, is as follows: KAGVTQTPRYLIKTRGQQVTLSCSPISGHRSVSWYQQTPGQGLQFLFEYFSETQRNKGNFPGRFSGRQFSNSRSEMNVSTLELGDSALYLCASSLSQDSPLHFGNGTRLTVT.

J is TRBJ2-7 and V is TRBV20-1; 7 nucleotides agree with TRBD2. V shed 3 bases and J 0 bases; nucleotides not matched to a gene: 8. CDR1 is DFQATT and CDR2 is SNEGSKA in the germline V gene (reference sequence). CDR3 length: 15 residues. This CDR3 reads CSASPLGGSSYEQYF. CDR3 bases: TGCAGTGCTAGTCCCCTCGGCGGGAGCTCCTACGAGCAGTACTTC.

The chain combines TRBV7-9 with TRBJ2-1, with 7 bases identical to TRBD1. The CDR3 consists of 15 residues. V was pared by 3 bases and J by 3 bases, with 5 bases of the junction left unmatched. The V gene's germline CDR1 is SEHNR and CDR2 FQNEAQ (reference sequence). CDR3 DNA sequence: TGTGCCAGCAGCTTCAGACAGGGCTTCTACAATGAGCAGTTCTTC. Its protein product is CASSFRQGFYNEQFF.

V gene TRBV28 combines with J gene TRBJ2-2, with a possible D match to TRBD1 (6 bases). Per the germline V gene, CDR1 is MDHEN and CDR2 is SYDVKM. Trimming removed 6 bases at V and 7 bases at J, with 15 bases between. The CDR3 has 14 amino acids. The CDR3 nucleotides read TGTGCCAGCAGGGGCCCTACAGGGATCGGGGAGCTGTTTTTT. Encoded protein: CASRGPTGIGELFF.

The V gene is TRBV15, the J gene TRBJ2-3; D is perhaps TRBD2 (5 bases). This CDR3 has 15 residues. Germline lookup yields CDR1 LNHNV and CDR2 YYDKDF (reference sequence). Trimming shortened V by 1 base and J by 0 bases, and 8 bases separated the two germline ends. CDR3 loop: CATSRVGVSTDTQYF. Written as DNA, the CDR3 is TGTGCCACCAGCAGAGTGGGAGTCAGCACAGATACGCAGTATTTT.